This TCR beta chain was captured by sequencing in a study of blood T cell repertoires in COVID-19 (dated by TCRdb to 2018 to 2020). About the full investigation: Samples covering the acute and convalescent phases of COVID-19 were provided by collaborators in the United States, Italy and Spain. Samples were obtained from the ongoing ImmuneRACE study (first 160 participants) and from about 1,300 subjects provided by 6 global collaborators. The repertoires were released in a freely available public database meant as a resource for research on the immune response to SARS-CoV-2. The material from the prospective study consisted of cDNA or gDNA derived from T cells, B-cell-depleted T cells, or PBMCs. Sample metadata almost always included a de-identified subject ID, COVID-19 status, age in years and sex. The dataset comprised deeply sampled blood TCRbeta repertoires from subjects exposed to, actively infected with, or recovered from COVID-19. Where available, HLA class I and class II types were obtained from metadata supplied by the sample provider rather than from assay-based typing.

With regard to this clone: Its antigen has not been determined. No qualities accompany the bases; no much larger clone lies one base away.

Here is what the overall study found, with its caveats: The quantity of clinical and demographic metadata differed by source and by participant and was supplied without curation.

Including the terminal cysteine and phenylalanine, the CDR3 comprises 15 residues. Only the CDR3 region is kept as DNA, spanning 45 bases read in frame from base 1. The germline V gene gives CDR1 as KGHSH and CDR2 as LQKENI. V is shortened by 3 bases, J by 4 bases, and the region joining them spans 12 bases. TCRbeta CDR3 regions were amplified from genomic DNA by means of the immunoSEQ Assay, a bias-controlled multiplex PCR. The paper's processing steps were these. The number of nucleated cells in each sample was estimated by amplification of reference gene primers within the assay. Sequence reads were collapsed and filtered to measure the absolute abundance of every unique TCRbeta CDR3 rearrangement. For each sample, productive Simpson clonality was calculated as the square root of Simpson's diversity index across productive rearrangements. In its TCRdb copy, this immuneACCESS table keeps in-frame sequences only and misses some clones. Where compared with another copy, unresolved V genes explain less than half of these, and the others have no known cause. V, J and clone size derive from that table, while D and trimming were established from the DNA sequence. The sample records 310,000 or so clones, roughly 90% of which are singletons. The ten largest clones take up 0.9% to 1.2% of the sample.

In the prospective study, participants were about 18 to 89 years old, resided in approximately 25 geographic areas of the United States, and were enrolled through a virtual design. To assign participants to cohorts, the prospective study relied on clinical history that participants themselves reported in a screening survey and a study questionnaire. ImmuneRACE Cohort 3 recovered participants were defined by two consecutive negative NP/OP PCR tests, healthcare professional clearance, or symptom resolution. Mobile phlebotomists in the prospective study collected whole blood, serum and a nasopharyngeal or oropharyngeal swab from every participant. Prospective study participants could optionally give additional blood draws and questionnaires over an approximately two-month period. Before DNA extraction, prospective study blood samples were shipped either frozen or at room temperature.

The TCR comes from a woman aged 30 to 39 who had recovered from COVID-19. Input material: PBMCs or T cells enriched from blood (not recorded which). The chain was built from TRBV18 and TRBJ1-4; a confident D gene designation cannot be given. The CDR3 region has the sequence CASSPDGVLNEKLFF. The nucleotides are TGTGCCAGCTCACCTGACGGGGTGCTTAATGAAAAACTGTTTTTT.